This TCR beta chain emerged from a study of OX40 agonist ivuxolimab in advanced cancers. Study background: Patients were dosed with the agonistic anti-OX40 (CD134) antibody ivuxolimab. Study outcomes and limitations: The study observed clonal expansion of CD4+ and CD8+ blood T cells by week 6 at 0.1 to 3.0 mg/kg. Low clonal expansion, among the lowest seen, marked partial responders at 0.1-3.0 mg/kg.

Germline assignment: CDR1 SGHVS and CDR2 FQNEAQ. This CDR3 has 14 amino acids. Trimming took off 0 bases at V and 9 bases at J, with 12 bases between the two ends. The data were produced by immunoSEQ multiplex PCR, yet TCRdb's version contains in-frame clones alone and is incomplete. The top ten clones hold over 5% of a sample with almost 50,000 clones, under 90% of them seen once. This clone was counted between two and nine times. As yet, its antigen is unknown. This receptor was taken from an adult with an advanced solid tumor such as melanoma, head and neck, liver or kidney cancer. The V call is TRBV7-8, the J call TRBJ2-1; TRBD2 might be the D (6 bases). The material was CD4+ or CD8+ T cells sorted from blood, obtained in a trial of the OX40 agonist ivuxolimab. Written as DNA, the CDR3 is TGTGCCAGCAGCTTAGCCGGGACTTCGGGTGAGCAGTTCTTC. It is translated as CASSLAGTSGEQFF.